This T cell receptor (beta chain) was recorded in a study of blood T cell repertoires in COVID-19. Using immunoSEQ multiplex PCR, the repertoire was profiled, and TCRdb retains in-frame clones only, with some absent. This sample carries hundreds of thousands of clones, about 90% of them seen once, and the ten largest clones take 3.5% to 4.5%. Participants spanned ages about 18 to 89 years and resided in 20 to 30 US areas. Trimming removed 2 bases from V and 6 bases from J; junction bases left unmatched: 3. The CDR3 contains 16 residues. This clonotype was sampled from a woman aged 25 to 39 with acute COVID-19. The material sequenced was PBMCs or T cells enriched from blood (not recorded which). V usage is TRBV6-7 and J usage is TRBJ1-6; the match to TRBD1 covers 11 bases. TRBV6-7 is reported as an ORF; its role is uncertain. CDR3 coding DNA: TGTGCCAGCAGTTACGGGACAGGGGGATCTAATTCACCCCTCCACTTT. This encodes CASSYGTGGSNSPLHF.